One sample yielded the 14 T cell receptor beta chains listed below, sequenced in a study of T cells in Graves' hyperthyroidism and ophthalmopathy. The TCR beta CDR3 regions underwent amplification using RNA transcripts as the source. The study used the HTBI primer set for a first-round RT-PCR of the TCR CDR3. TCRdb itself ran the multiplex PCR reads through MiXCR, one entry per CDR3 protein. The repertoire holds about 640,000 distinct CDR3 sequences, with approximately 42% as singletons. The sample consisted of peripheral blood or thyroid tissue (not recorded which). These receptors were taken from an adult man with Graves' disease, either hyperthyroidism or ophthalmopathy (not recorded which).

The genes are TRBV7-9 and TRBJ2-7; D remains ambiguous. With 5 bases removed from V and 0 bases from J, the gap between germline ends came to 14 bases. The germline V gene encodes CDR1 SEHNR and CDR2 FQNEAQ (reference sequence). CDR3 length: 15 amino acids. In DNA form, the CDR3 reads TGTGCCAGCAGCACGGCGACTTCTAACTCCTACGAGCAGTACTTC. Translating gives CASSTATSNSYEQYF.

The DNA for the CDR3 is TGTGCCATCAGTGAGTCCCGGGGCCGTGTCTCTGGAAACACCATATATTTT. It translates to CAISESRGRVSGNTIYF. This chain joins TRBV10-3 and TRBJ1-3; TRBD1 might be the D (5 bases). The germline gives CDR1 ENHRY, CDR2 SYGVKD. The V end was cut by 0 bases, the J end by 0 bases, with 12 bases between. The CDR3 contains 17 residues.

The chain is built from TRBV2 and TRBJ1-1; tentatively, D is TRBD1 (5 bases). From germline, CDR1 is SNHLY and CDR2 FYNNEI. V lost 8 bases and J lost 0, with 28 bases in between. This CDR3 has 19 amino acids. The CDR3 loop is CASSPSRVGTGTLNTEAFF. CDR3 DNA sequence: TGTGCCAGCTCCCCCTCCCGGGTGGGTACGGGGACTTTGAACACTGAAGCTTTCTTT.

This clonotype has just a few counts. The CDR3 DNA follows: TGTGCCAGCAGCCAAGACAGGAACCTTAATGAAAAACTGTTTTTT. As protein: CASSQDRNLNEKLFF. The chain combines TRBV7-9 with TRBJ1-4; the D gene is possibly TRBD1 (6 bases). Trimming shortened V by 5 bases and J by 4 bases, and 14 bases separated the two germline ends. CDR1 is SEHNR, CDR2 FQNEAQ, per germline (reference sequence). The CDR3 totals 15 residues.

This chain links TRBV12-3 or TRBV12-4 with TRBJ1-2; D is unclear. This CDR3 is 14 amino acids long. V dropped 1 base and J dropped 4 bases, with 10 bases sitting between them. The CDR3 nucleotides read TGTGCCAGCAGTTTAGGGCGGATACCCTATGGCTACACCTTC. Amino acid sequence: CASSLGRIPYGYTF.

This sequence joins TRBV7-2 and TRBJ1-3; D call uncertain. CDR1 SGHTA and CDR2 FQGNSA come from the germline V gene. V was pared by 3 bases and J by 0 bases, with 9 bases between. The CDR3 contains 15 residues. This CDR3 reads CASSFSGYSGNTIYF. CDR3 bases: TGTGCCAGCAGCTTTAGTGGGTACTCTGGAAACACCATATATTTT.

With regard to this clonotype: Since a much larger clone is just one base distant, this may be a read error. Since no conserved phenylalanine or tryptophan closes the CDR3, a read error is the likely cause. The V and J genes are TRBV7-9 and TRBJ1-2, with D possibly matching TRBD1 (5 bases). With 3 bases removed from V and 6 bases from J, the gap between germline ends came to 14 bases. This CDR3 contains 14 residues. Germline V gives CDR1 SEHNR, CDR2 FQNEAQ (reference sequence). This CDR3 is CASSLVEGYHGYTL. The CDR3 DNA sequence: TGTGCCAGCAGCTTGGTTGAGGGGTACCATGGCTACACCCTC.

Of note for this clonotype: This clone may be a read error of a much larger clone one base away. The J gene is TRBJ2-5, the V gene TRBV4-2; D may be TRBD2 (6 bases). Germline V gene lookup returns CDR1 LGHNA and CDR2 YNFKEQ. The CDR3 runs 14 residues. The DNA of the CDR3 is TGTCCCAGCAGCCTCGGAGGGGCCCAAGAGACCCAGTACTTC. Translating it yields CPSSLGGAQETQYF.

This clonotype appeared many times. The V call is TRBV7-9, the J call TRBJ1-2, with TRBD1 matching over 7 bases. This CDR3 spans 15 amino acids. V shed 3 bases and J 3 bases; nucleotides not matched to a gene: 7. In germline, CDR1 is SEHNR, CDR2 FQNEAQ (reference sequence). CDR3 bases: TGTGCCAGCAGCTTTGGGACAGCTCTGCACTATGGCTACACCTTC. This sequence encodes CASSFGTALHYGYTF. The whole variable domain, filled in from reference TRBV7-9 and TRBJ1-2, reads DTGVSQNPRHKITKRGQNVTFRCDPISEHNRLYWYRQTLGQGPEFLTYFQNEAQLEKSRLLSDRFSAERPKGSFSTLEIQRTEQGDSAMYLCASSFGTALHYGYTFGSGTRLTVV.

Comment on this clonotype: This sequence is one base from a far larger clone and is likely a read error. The CDR3: CASSLGGGEKLLF. The CDR3 coding sequence is TGTGCCAGCAGCTTAGGAGGAGGGGAAAAACTGCTTTTT. V and J are TRBV7-9 and TRBJ1-4, with a tentative D call TRBD1 (5 bases). Germline V gives CDR1 SEHNR, CDR2 FQNEAQ (reference sequence). This CDR3 comprises 13 residues.

This clonotype was seen many times. The CDR3 coding sequence is TGTGCCAGTAGGGCCCGGGGGGCTGATGGCTACACCTTC. Amino acid sequence: CASRARGADGYTF. The rearrangement joins TRBV19 to TRBJ1-2; tentative D call: TRBD1 (6 bases). Trimming removed 6 bases from V and 6 bases from J, with 14 bases in between. CDR3 length: 13 residues. Germline V gene data show CDR1 as LNHDA and CDR2 as SQIVND (reference sequence).

This clonotype has only a few counts. The chain carries TRBV9 and TRBJ1-1; tentative D call: TRBD1 (5 bases). V was cut by 3 bases and J by 3 bases, with 18 bases left in between. This CDR3 has 16 amino acids. Germline CDR1 is SGDLS and CDR2 is YYNGEE. For the CDR3, the DNA is TGTGCCAGCAGCGCGAGCAGGGATCGGTCGGACACTGAAGCTTTCTTT. Protein product: CASSASRDRSDTEAFF. The full variable domain, completed using reference TRBV9 and TRBJ1-1, is DSGVTQTPKHLITATGQRVTLRCSPRSGDLSVYWYQQSLDQGLQFLIQYYNGEERAKGNILERFSAQQFPDLHSELNLSSLELGDSALYFCASSASRDRSDTEAFFGQGTRLTVV.

This clonotype was found many times. The chain links TRBV20-1 to TRBJ1-2; D ambiguous. Germline CDR1 and CDR2: DFQATT and SNEGSKA (reference sequence). The CDR3 totals 12 residues. Trimming took 6 bases from V and 5 from J, leaving 13 bases between them. The CDR3 here is CSAQQRSYGYTF. The CDR3 coding sequence is TGCAGTGCGCAGCAGAGGTCTTATGGCTACACCTTC.

CDR3 DNA sequence: TGTGCCAGTAAGGGGACAGTTGGAAACACCATATATTTT. It translates to CASKGTVGNTIYF. This rearrangement joins TRBV19 to TRBJ1-3; 7 nucleotides match TRBD1. Germline V gene data show CDR1 as LNHDA and CDR2 as SQIVND (reference sequence). The CDR3 is 13 residues long. The V gene end was trimmed by 7 bases and the J gene end by 3 bases; junction bases not matched to a gene: 3.